These 10 T cell receptor beta chains were sequenced from one sample in a study of untreated major depressive disorder. Measured with immunoSEQ multiplex PCR; TCRdb has only the in-frame clones, and not every one. The table shows about 19,000 clones, with under 95% occurring only once. The study, taken as a whole, reports: TRBV05-01 (Vbeta 5.1) usage was higher in CD4+ T cells of depressed patients than controls.

Which antigens these TCRs recognize remains unknown. Sample: CD4+ T cells from PBMCs. These TCRs come from a woman in her thirties or forties with major depressive disorder.

J is TRBJ2-2 and V is TRBV5-6; D gene uncertain. This CDR3 spans 14 amino acids. V lost 0 bases to trimming and J lost 5 bases, with 8 bases between them. The germline V gene encodes CDR1 SGHDT and CDR2 YYEEEE. CDR3 DNA sequence: TGTGCCAGCAGCTTGGGGGTGGCGACCGGGGAGCTGTTTTTT. This gives the protein CASSLGVATGELFF.

CDR3 in DNA: TGTGCCAGCTCACCCAAACAGGGTGGCCCTGAAGCTTTCTTT. As protein: CASSPKQGGPEAFF. V and J are TRBV18 and TRBJ1-1, with a weak D call TRBD1 (6 bases). V was shortened by 3 bases and J by 6 bases, with 14 bases between the two germline ends. CDR3 length equals 14 residues. Germline V CDR1 and CDR2: KGHSH, LQKENI.

V is TRBV9 and J is TRBJ1-4; 7 nucleotides line up with TRBD1. Per germline, CDR1 SGDLS and CDR2 YYNGEE. V gave up 1 base and J gave up 8 bases; unmatched junction bases: 5. There are 14 residues in the CDR3. The CDR3 sequence is CASSVPGQKEKLFF. For the CDR3, the DNA is TGTGCCAGCAGCGTACCGGGACAGAAGGAAAAACTGTTTTTT.

This clone came up a few times. The V and J genes are TRBV6-6 and TRBJ2-7, with TRBD2 matching 7 bases. This CDR3 is built from 12 residues. The V and J ends lost 7 bases and 5 bases, in that order; junction bases with no gene match: 5. The V gene's germline CDR1 is MNHNY and CDR2 SVGAGI (reference sequence). As DNA, the CDR3 is TGTGCCAGCACGGGGGGTAAGAACGAGCAGTACTTC. It codes for CASTGGKNEQYF.

This chain connects TRBV6-6 to TRBJ1-1; a possible D gene is TRBD1 (6 bases). This CDR3 is 16 amino acids long. Germline values: CDR1 MNHNY, CDR2 SVGAGI (reference sequence). V was pared by 7 bases and J by 0 bases, with 18 bases between. The CDR3 DNA follows: TGTGCCAGCATTACCTCGCGGGGGGGCATGAACACTGAAGCTTTCTTT. Translated, it gives CASITSRGGMNTEAFF.

The chain employs TRBV4-1 and TRBJ1-3; D unclear. Germline assignment: CDR1 MGHRA and CDR2 YSYEKL. CDR3 length: 18 residues. The ends were cut back, 1 base at V and 2 bases at J, with 18 bases in the middle. CDR3 amino acids: CASSQGGRGRYAGNTIYF. The CDR3 region has the DNA TGCGCCAGCAGCCAAGGAGGAAGAGGGAGGTATGCTGGAAACACCATATATTTT.

The chain recombines TRBV30 with TRBJ1-3; D is perhaps TRBD1 (6 bases). This CDR3 spans 15 amino acids. The germline V gene encodes CDR1 GTSNPN and CDR2 SVGIG (reference sequence). The V gene lost 0 bases and the J gene lost 4 bases, with 13 bases spanning the gap. The chain's CDR3 is CAWSVGGQLGNTIYF. The CDR3 nucleotides read TGTGCCTGGAGTGTCGGGGGCCAGCTCGGAAACACCATATATTTT.

The rearrangement uses TRBV10-1 and TRBJ2-1, with 8 bases fitting TRBD1. Germline V lookup: CDR1 WNHNN, CDR2 SYGVQD (reference sequence). This CDR3 has 14 amino acids. J gave up 7 bases and V 3 bases, and 5 bases lay outside the gene matches. The CDR3 reads CASSDQGARNEQFF. In nucleotides, the CDR3 is TGCGCCAGCAGTGATCAGGGGGCACGAAATGAGCAGTTCTTC.

The rearrangement links TRBV9 to TRBJ2-2, with D unclear. The CDR3 totals 15 residues. Between the trimmed V and J ends, which lost 3 bases and 6 bases, there was a span of 15 bases. Germline V gives CDR1 SGDLS, CDR2 YYNGEE. In DNA, the CDR3 is TGTGCCAGCAGCGCCCCCGAAGAGTTCCCCGGGGAGCTGTTTTTT. The encoded protein is CASSAPEEFPGELFF. The entire variable domain, with the rest obtained from reference TRBV9 and TRBJ2-2, is as follows: DSGVTQTPKHLITATGQRVTLRCSPRSGDLSVYWYQQSLDQGLQFLIQYYNGEERAKGNILERFSAQQFPDLHSELNLSSLELGDSALYFCASSAPEEFPGELFFGEGSRLTVL.

In this sample, this clone turned up a few times. The chain combines TRBV6-5 with TRBJ2-7, with TRBD1 matching over 7 bases. With V trimmed by 6 bases and J by 6 bases, 11 bases remained unmatched. CDR3 length equals 14 residues. Germline CDR1 reads MNHEY; CDR2 reads SVGAGI. This CDR3 is CASSDRQGKGEQYF. The CDR3 region has the DNA TGTGCCAGCAGCGATCGACAGGGAAAGGGCGAGCAGTACTTC.